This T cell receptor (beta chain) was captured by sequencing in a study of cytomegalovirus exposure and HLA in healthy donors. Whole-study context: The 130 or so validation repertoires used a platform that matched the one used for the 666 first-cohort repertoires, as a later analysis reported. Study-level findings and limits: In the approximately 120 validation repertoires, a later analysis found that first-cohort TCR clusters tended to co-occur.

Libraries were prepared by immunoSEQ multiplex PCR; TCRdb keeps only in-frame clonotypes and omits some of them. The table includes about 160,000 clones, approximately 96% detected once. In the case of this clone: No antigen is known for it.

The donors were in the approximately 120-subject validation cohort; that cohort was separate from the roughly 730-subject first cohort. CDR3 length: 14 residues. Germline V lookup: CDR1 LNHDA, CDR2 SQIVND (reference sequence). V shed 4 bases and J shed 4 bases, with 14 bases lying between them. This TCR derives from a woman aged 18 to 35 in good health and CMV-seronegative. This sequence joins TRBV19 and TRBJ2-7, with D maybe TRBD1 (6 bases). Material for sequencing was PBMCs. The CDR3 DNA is TGTGCCAGTAGTACTGGGGACATGACTTACGAGCAGTACTTC. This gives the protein CASSTGDMTYEQYF.